A selection of T cell receptor beta chains follows, all from one sample in a study of cytomegalovirus exposure and HLA in healthy donors. Assay: immunoSEQ multiplex PCR; the TCRdb copy retains only in-frame clones and omits some. The sample lists roughly 120,000 clones, roughly 82% seen once, with about 13% in the top ten. Source material: PBMCs. The receptors originated from a woman in her fifties or sixties in good health and CMV-seropositive. CDR3s include the opening cysteine and the closing phenylalanine or tryptophan. Each record gives: J gene, V gene, D gene, clone size, CDR3 DNA, CDR3 protein. D genes are given only for firm matches. Clone size is not always given. Where it is, it says once, few, many or a class for expanded clones.

TRBJ2-5 TRBV5-1 . . TGCGCCAGCAGCTTGCGGGACAAGCAAGAGACCCAGTACTTC CASSLRDKQETQYF
TRBJ2-2 TRBV7-2 TRBD1 . TGTGCCAGCAGCCCACAGGGGTCGACCGGGGAGCTGTTTTTT CASSPQGSTGELFF
TRBJ2-1 TRBV6-1 TRBD2 few TGTGCCAGCAGTTTACTAGCGGGAGTGGGAAATGAGCAGTTCTTC CASSLLAGVGNEQFF
TRBJ2-1 TRBV2 . . TGTGCCAGCAGTGTAGAGGGCCACAATGAGCAGTTCTTC CASSVEGHNEQFF
TRBJ1-1 TRBV11-2 . . TGTGCCAGCAGCGCCCTCGAGGGACTCGCTTTCTTT CASSALEGLAFF
TRBJ1-5 TRBV4-1 . . TGCGCCAGCAGCCAAGAGAGGGGGAGCAATCAGCCCCAGCATTTT CASSQERGSNQPQHF
TRBJ2-7 TRBV5-1 TRBD1 . TGCGCCAGCAGGCCTAGACAGGGCTACGAGCAGTACTTC CASRPRQGYEQYF
TRBJ1-2 TRBV19 TRBD1 . TGTGCCAGTAGTATATTGGGGTCAGGGGGCCGCCTTGGCTACACCTTC CASSILGSGGRLGYTF
TRBJ2-7 TRBV5-1 TRBD1 . TGCGCCAGCAGTTGGCGGGTGGACAGGGTCTACGAGCAGTACTTC CASSWRVDRVYEQYF
TRBJ2-5 TRBV18 . . TGTGCCAGCTCACCACCGGGGCCCGAGACCCAGTACTTC CASSPPGPETQYF
TRBJ2-7 TRBV4-1 . . TGCGCCAGCAGCCAGGGGGCCCTAGGCTACGAGCAGTACTTC CASSQGALGYEQYF
TRBJ1-5 TRBV7-2 TRBD1 . TGTGCCAGCAGCGCAACAGGGGGTGATCAGCCCCAGCATTTT CASSATGGDQPQHF
TRBJ2-1 TRBV2 TRBD2 . TGTGCCAGCAGCCAAAGGACTAGCGGGGGGGCCTACAATGAGCAGTTCTTC CASSQRTSGGAYNEQFF
TRBJ1-5 TRBV6-5 TRBD1 . TGTGCCAGCAGTCGATCGACAGGGGGAGGACAGCCCCAGCATTTT CASSRSTGGGQPQHF
TRBJ2-2 TRBV7-2 TRBD2 . TGTGCCAGCAGCTTAGTTAGCGGGAGTTTAGTGGAGCTGTTTTTT CASSLVSGSLVELFF
TRBJ2-1 TRBV2 . . TGTGCCAGCAGTGAAGACCAGGGCTCCTACAATGAGCAGTTCTTC CASSEDQGSYNEQFF
TRBJ2-3 TRBV4-3 TRBD1 . TGCGCCAGCAGCCTCGAAGGACAGGGGACAGCAGATACGCAGTATTTT CASSLEGQGTADTQYF
TRBJ2-7 TRBV6-1 TRBD1 few TGTGCCAGCAGTGGTCCCGGGACAGGGATTACCTACGAGCAGTACTTC CASSGPGTGITYEQYF
TRBJ1-6 TRBV5-4 . . TGTGCCAGCAGCTTCCATCCGACAGGAGAAGAACCCCTCCACTTT CASSFHPTGEEPLHF
TRBJ2-3 TRBV7-8 TRBD2 . TGTGCCAGCAGCTTGGCGGGACTAGCGGGAGTTGGCACAGATACGCAGTATTTT CASSLAGLAGVGTDTQYF
TRBJ2-5 TRBV10-3 . . TGTGCCATCAGTGAGTCGCGGGGTACCCAAGAGACCCAGTACTTC CAISESRGTQETQYF
TRBJ1-2 TRBV11-2 . . TGTGCCAGCAGCTTAGATCTGCAGGGGTTGCAGGGCTACACCTTC CASSLDLQGLQGYTF
TRBJ1-3 TRBV30 . . TGTGCCTGGAGTGTGGGGCCCGGAAACACCATATATTTT CAWSVGPGNTIYF
TRBJ1-5 TRBV2 TRBD1 . TGTGCCAGCGCCCCACGACAGGGCAGCAATCAGCCCCAGCATTTT CASAPRQGSNQPQHF
TRBJ2-3 TRBV15 . . TGTGCCACCAGCAGCGGGGTCACAGATACGCAGTATTTT CATSSGVTDTQYF
TRBJ1-2 TRBV7-9 . few TGTGCCAGCAGCTTAGAGGCGGGAACAGGCTACACCTTC CASSLEAGTGYTF
TRBJ2-2 TRBV21-1 . . TGTGCCAGCAGCCCGCGGACAGGGAGGTCCGGGGAGCTGTTTTTT CASSPRTGRSGELFF
TRBJ2-7 TRBV10-3 . once TGTGCCATCAGTCCTCTAGCGTCCTCCTACGAGCAGTACTTC CAISPLASSYEQYF
TRBJ2-3 TRBV19 . . TGTGCCAGTAGCCCAGGTCCCGGGAACTCAATGACAGATACGCAGTATTTT CASSPGPGNSMTDTQYF
TRBJ2-5 TRBV5-5 TRBD1 . TGTGCCAGCAGGCCGTCAGGACAGGGGTTGGAGACCCAGTACTTC CASRPSGQGLETQYF
TRBJ1-6 TRBV6-5 TRBD1 . TGTGCCAGCAGGCCAAACTGGGACAGGAATTCACCCCTCCACTTT CASRPNWDRNSPLHF
TRBJ2-1 TRBV5-1 TRBD1 . TGCGCCAGCTGCCGGGACAGGGTCCTCAATGAGCAGTTCTTC CASCRDRVLNEQFF
TRBJ1-4 TRBV7-9 TRBD1 once TGTGCCAGCAGCTTCGGGACAGGGGTTAAGGCAACTAATGAAAAACTGTTTTTT CASSFGTGVKATNEKLFF
TRBJ2-3 TRBV7-9 . . TGTGCCAGCAGCCCAGACAGGACGAGTAGAGGGGGACACACAGATACGCAGTATTTT CASSPDRTSRGGHTDTQYF
TRBJ2-3 TRBV15 TRBD1 . TGTGCCACCAGCAGAGAGGGACAGGGGGCCCCAGATACGCAGTATTTT CATSREGQGAPDTQYF
TRBJ1-2 TRBV11-1 . . TGTGCCAGCAGCTTAGCCCCTGACTATGGCTACACCTTC CASSLAPDYGYTF
TRBJ1-2 TRBV4-2 TRBD1 once TGTGCCAGCAGCCAACACGGGACAGCCACTAACTATGGCTACACCTTC CASSQHGTATNYGYTF
TRBJ2-7 TRBV5-1 . once TGCGCCAGCAGCTTGGAAGGGGGGGTCTACGAGCAGTACTTC CASSLEGGVYEQYF
TRBJ1-1 TRBV5-5 . . TGTGCCAGCAGCTTCTTACAGGAACAGAAGACTTTCTTT CASSFLQEQKTFF
TRBJ1-1 TRBV5-1 TRBD1 . TGCGCCAGCAGCTTGGGCGGGACAGGGTCCAACACTGAAGCTTTCTTT CASSLGGTGSNTEAFF